This T cell receptor (beta chain) was identified in a study of blood T cell repertoires in COVID-19. Across the study: The United States, Italy and Spain were the sources of the acute and convalescent COVID-19 samples. Sources were T cells, B-cell-depleted T cells, or PBMCs; the material itself was cDNA or gDNA.

In the authors' workflow: Amplified reference gene primers provided the basis for estimating nucleated cell counts. Produced via immunoSEQ multiplex PCR; TCRdb's table is partial and in-frame only. V, J and clone size reflect that table, while D and trimming were determined from the DNA. The sample contains about 310,000 clones, roughly 87% of which appear only once. In this sample, this clone turned up once. The CDR3 length is 16 residues. Germline CDR1 is MDHEN and CDR2 is SYDVKM. Trimming shortened V by 5 bases and J by 10 bases, and 23 bases separated the two germline ends. The gene calls are TRBV28 and TRBJ1-4, with D possibly matching TRBD1 (6 bases). The sequencing input was peripheral blood. The clonotype originates from a man aged 18 to 30 with active or convalescent COVID-19. CDR3 nucleotide sequence: TGTGCCAGCAGTCTTGGGGACCTGGGGTTAGGGGGAAAACTGTTTTTT. Its protein product is CASSLGDLGLGGKLFF.